A single count supports the clone carrying this T cell receptor (beta chain). Its matching antigen is unknown. This entry comes from a study of T cell responses to AZD1222 COVID-19 vaccine. The wider study: The analysis combined second doses at about 4 or about 12 weeks. Overall study results and limits: Nearly half of spike-specific TCRs reportedly go after variant regions that carry no mutations.

Libraries were prepared by immunoSEQ multiplex PCR; TCRdb keeps only in-frame clonotypes and omits some of them. The sample carries about 55,000 clones, 75% to 90% recorded once. Trimming took 3 bases from V and 3 from J, leaving 9 bases between them. The CDR3 extends over 14 amino acids. Germline V gene data show CDR1 as MDHEN and CDR2 as SYDVKM. Source: peripheral blood, taken on day 0 of AZD1222 vaccination. This TCR came from an adult in good health. The J gene is TRBJ1-3, the V gene TRBV28; no definite D call. CDR3 in amino acids: CASSFPGSGNTIYF. CDR3 DNA sequence: TGTGCCAGCAGTTTTCCCGGTAGTGGAAACACCATATATTTT. Drawing the rest from reference TRBV28 and TRBJ1-3, the complete variable domain is DVKVTQSSRYLVKRTGEKVFLECVQDMDHENMFWYRQDPGLGLRLIYFSYDVKMKEKGDIPEGYSVSREKKERFSLILESASTNQTSMYLCASSFPGSGNTIYFGEGSWLTVV.